The rows below give T cell receptor beta chains drawn from one sample of a study of cytomegalovirus exposure and HLA in healthy donors. Using immunoSEQ multiplex PCR, the repertoire was profiled, and TCRdb retains in-frame clones only, with some absent. This table holds 55,000 to 70,000 clones. Sequenced: PBMCs. Source of these receptors: a female donor in good health and CMV-seropositive. Each CDR3 is given with its conserved first and last residue. A D gene is named only where the DNA matches it firmly.

v_gene: TRBV4-1
d_gene: TRBD2
j_gene: TRBJ2-7
len: 15
CDR3aa: CASSPGTSGADEQYF
CDR3nt: TGCGCCAGCAGTCCCGGGACTAGCGGGGCGGACGAGCAGTACTTC

v_gene: TRBV27
d_gene: -
j_gene: TRBJ2-7
len: 13
CDR3aa: CARRTDDGYEQYF
CDR3nt: TGTGCCAGAAGGACAGACGATGGCTACGAGCAGTACTTC

v_gene: TRBV11-2
d_gene: -
j_gene: TRBJ2-3
len: 17
CDR3aa: CASSSYPQGPSTDTQYF
CDR3nt: TGTGCCAGCAGCTCCTACCCACAGGGCCCAAGCACAGATACGCAGTATTTT

v_gene: TRBV18
d_gene: TRBD1
j_gene: TRBJ2-6
len: 17
CDR3aa: CASSPPGTGTGANVLTF
CDR3nt: TGTGCCAGCTCACCACCGGGGACAGGGACTGGGGCCAACGTCCTGACTTTC

v_gene: TRBV4-3
d_gene: -
j_gene: TRBJ2-7
len: 16
CDR3aa: CASSQDRQFDSYEQYF
CDR3nt: TGCGCCAGCAGCCAAGATCGACAGTTTGACTCCTACGAGCAGTACTTC

v_gene: TRBV7-6
d_gene: TRBD2
j_gene: TRBJ2-7
len: 14
CDR3aa: CASSISSGGYEQYF
CDR3nt: TGTGCCAGCAGCATAAGTAGCGGGGGGTACGAGCAGTACTTC

v_gene: TRBV5-1
d_gene: TRBD1
j_gene: TRBJ1-4
len: 17
CDR3aa: CASSFGDRGRLTEKLFF
CDR3nt: TGCGCCAGCAGCTTCGGGGACAGGGGGCGATTGACTGAAAAACTGTTTTTT

v_gene: TRBV29-1
d_gene: TRBD1
j_gene: TRBJ2-7
len: 13
CDR3aa: CSVQDRDSYEQYF
CDR3nt: TGCAGCGTTCAGGACAGGGATTCCTACGAGCAGTACTTC

v_gene: TRBV9
d_gene: -
j_gene: TRBJ1-5
len: 15
CDR3aa: CASSVSPGGDQPQHF
CDR3nt: TGTGCCAGCAGCGTATCTCCGGGAGGGGATCAGCCCCAGCATTTT

v_gene: TRBV7-2
d_gene: -
j_gene: TRBJ2-7
len: 15
CDR3aa: CASSFSSGEPYEQYF
CDR3nt: TGTGCCAGCAGCTTTTCATCGGGGGAACCCTACGAGCAGTACTTC

v_gene: TRBV7-9
d_gene: -
j_gene: TRBJ2-7
len: 14
CDR3aa: CASSLVPTSYEQYF
CDR3nt: TGTGCCAGCAGCTTGGTTCCCACTTCCTACGAGCAGTACTTC

v_gene: TRBV9
d_gene: TRBD2
j_gene: TRBJ2-7
len: 16
CDR3aa: CASSVNSRVAGDEQYF
CDR3nt: TGTGCCAGCAGCGTAAATTCCCGGGTAGCGGGGGACGAGCAGTACTTC

v_gene: TRBV7-6
d_gene: TRBD2
j_gene: TRBJ2-1
len: 15
CDR3aa: CASSLGLAGYNEQFF
CDR3nt: TGTGCCAGCAGCCTGGGACTAGCGGGATACAATGAGCAGTTCTTC

v_gene: TRBV6-5
d_gene: -
j_gene: TRBJ1-1
len: 12
CDR3aa: CASRPTGTEAFF
CDR3nt: TGTGCCAGCAGGCCAACAGGGACTGAAGCTTTCTTT

v_gene: TRBV18
d_gene: TRBD1
j_gene: TRBJ1-2
len: 16
CDR3aa: CASSPGTGGIKSGYTF
CDR3nt: TGTGCCAGCTCACCGGGGACAGGGGGCATAAAAAGCGGCTACACCTTC

v_gene: TRBV7-9
d_gene: -
j_gene: TRBJ1-2
len: 14
CDR3aa: CASSLRAGEYGYTF
CDR3nt: TGTGCCAGCAGCTTACGGGCAGGGGAGTATGGCTACACCTTC

v_gene: TRBV29-1
d_gene: -
j_gene: TRBJ2-7
len: 12
CDR3aa: CSVVPRGNEQYF
CDR3nt: TGCAGCGTTGTCCCCAGGGGTAACGAGCAGTACTTC

v_gene: TRBV2
d_gene: TRBD1
j_gene: TRBJ1-1
len: 13
CDR3aa: CASRILGGQQAFF
CDR3nt: TGTGCCAGCAGGATCCTCGGGGGACAGCAAGCTTTCTTT

v_gene: TRBV29-1
d_gene: TRBD2
j_gene: TRBJ2-7
len: 12
CDR3aa: CSGTSGTYEQYF
CDR3nt: TGCAGCGGGACTAGCGGTACCTACGAGCAGTACTTC

v_gene: TRBV18
d_gene: -
j_gene: TRBJ2-5
len: 14
CDR3aa: CASSLQGGQETQYF
CDR3nt: TGTGCCAGCTCATTACAGGGTGGTCAAGAGACCCAGTACTTC

v_gene: TRBV4-1
d_gene: -
j_gene: TRBJ1-2
len: 15
CDR3aa: CASSQGAVTGYGYTF
CDR3nt: TGCGCCAGCAGCCAAGGGGCAGTTACAGGCTATGGCTACACCTTC

v_gene: TRBV4-3
d_gene: TRBD2
j_gene: TRBJ2-1
len: 16
CDR3aa: CASSRGGAGTVDEQFF
CDR3nt: TGCGCCAGCTCACGGGGGGGTGCGGGGACTGTTGATGAGCAGTTCTTC

v_gene: TRBV7-9
d_gene: TRBD1
j_gene: TRBJ2-7
len: 15
CDR3aa: CASSSSRDRPYEQYF
CDR3nt: TGTGCCAGCAGCTCCAGCAGGGACAGGCCCTACGAGCAGTACTTC

v_gene: TRBV4-2
d_gene: -
j_gene: TRBJ1-3
len: 13
CDR3aa: CASSQDRGNTIYF
CDR3nt: TGTGCCAGCAGCCAAGATCGGGGAAACACCATATATTTT

v_gene: TRBV18
d_gene: TRBD1
j_gene: TRBJ2-6
len: 19
CDR3aa: CASSPSLSAGGSGANVLTF
CDR3nt: TGTGCCAGCTCACCAAGTCTGAGTGCAGGGGGAAGTGGGGCCAACGTCCTGACTTTC

v_gene: TRBV6-5
d_gene: -
j_gene: TRBJ1-3
len: 14
CDR3aa: CASSDIYPGNTIYF
CDR3nt: TGTGCCAGCAGTGACATATACCCTGGAAACACCATATATTTT

v_gene: TRBV9
d_gene: -
j_gene: TRBJ2-1
len: 13
CDR3aa: CASSLGADNEQFF
CDR3nt: TGTGCCAGCAGCCTAGGGGCCGACAATGAGCAGTTCTTC

v_gene: TRBV11-3
d_gene: TRBD1
j_gene: TRBJ1-1
len: 12
CDR3aa: CASSLDRGRAFF
CDR3nt: TGTGCCAGCAGCCTCGACAGGGGAAGAGCTTTCTTT

v_gene: TRBV13
d_gene: TRBD1
j_gene: TRBJ2-7
len: 14
CDR3aa: CASSLGDRAYEQYF
CDR3nt: TGTGCCAGCAGCTTAGGGGACAGGGCCTACGAGCAGTACTTC